This is a list of T cell receptor beta chains from one sample in a study of molecular identifiers for immune sequencing clone quantification. Using its own MiXCR run on the PCR reads, TCRdb lists one record per CDR3 protein. The table lists about 63,000 distinct CDR3 sequences, under 20% of them singletons. The source material was naive CD8+ T cells from blood, with Jurkat cell RNA spiked in. The source is a human donor in good health. Some libraries in this study had Jurkat cell RNA spiked in. CDR3s include the opening cysteine and the closing phenylalanine or tryptophan. Rows may omit the clone size; those that give it use once, few, many or a size class.

size	J	V	CDR3
NA	TRBJ2-1	TRBV7-8	CAGSEGLAGGGNPNEQFF
medium-sized	TRBJ2-3	TRBV29-1	CSVEDLGGGTSTDTQYF
many	TRBJ1-4	TRBV20-1	CSARVPGTSEKLFF
NA	TRBJ2-7	TRBV5-6	CASSLGTLYEQYF
many	TRBJ2-7	TRBV6-2/TRBV6-3	CASSQLKNEQYF
many	TRBJ2-1	TRBV5-4	CASSWEPPTGGLNEQFF
NA	TRBJ2-1	TRBV28	CASRIGRSNNEQFF
many	TRBJ2-5	TRBV27	CASTRTRTSWETQYF
many	TRBJ2-5	TRBV30	CAWSSPQETQYF
many	TRBJ2-2	TRBV29-1	CSVLENTGELFF
NA	TRBJ2-7	TRBV10-3	CAISGSPGTSYEQYF
many	TRBJ2-5	TRBV6-2/TRBV6-3	CASSGGPPETQYF
NA	TRBJ2-7	TRBV9	CASSVAGTSSSYEQYF
NA	TRBJ1-3	TRBV11-3	CASSPDRGNTIYF
many	TRBJ2-2	TRBV6-2/TRBV6-3	CASSYSLPLAGVFTGELFF